This T cell receptor (beta chain) comes out of a study of shared clonotypes between healthy human individuals. Study-wide results and limits: Non-shared clonotypes were found to have lower generation probabilities than the clonotypes that were shared by all four of the sorted-subset donors.

TCRdb keeps only in-frame clones here, not all; method: immunoSEQ multiplex PCR. The sample includes over a million clones, about 84% of them seen just once. Worth noting for this clone: No antigen is known for it. A much more abundant neighbour one base away suggests this may be a read error.

The TCR originated in a man in his late teens or twenties in good health. Some clones in this sample may be carry-over from other donors' samples. Input material: memory CD4+ T cells from PBMCs. Subset defined: CD45RA-negative fraction.

The CDR3 DNA reads as TGTGCCACAAACCCGGTGGGCGCAGATACGCAGTATTTT. It specifies CATNPVGADTQYF. This chain connects TRBV2 to TRBJ2-3; D gene uncertain. The CDR3 totals 13 residues. Germline values: CDR1 SNHLY, CDR2 FYNNEI. Trimming took 10 bases from V and 4 from J, leaving 15 bases between them.